The rows below give T cell receptor beta chains drawn from one sample of a study of post-analysis software for immune sequencing data. TCRdb fed the PCR reads into MiXCR, producing one record per CDR3 protein. The table records roughly 600,000 distinct CDR3 sequences, 40% to 50% of them present only once. Sequencing input: blood. The receptors were sampled from a girl between 5 and 17 years old with multiple sclerosis. Both conserved end residues are trimmed from each CDR3. The D gene is left open where the match is weak. Size is omitted from some rows. Given values are once, few, many or a class for expanded clones.

v_call,j_call,d_call,clone_size,cdr3_aa
TRBV27,TRBJ1-1,-,-,ASSIQRNTEAF
TRBV5-5,TRBJ2-5,-,-,ASSNSPGTQETQY
TRBV7-3,TRBJ1-1,-,few,ASSFDGASTEAF
TRBV20-1,TRBJ1-2,-,once,SASPAGRVYYGYT
TRBV20-1,TRBJ1-1,-,-,SATGPPGNTEAF
TRBV11-2,TRBJ2-6,-,-,ASSRSPGAPSGANVLT
TRBV5-6,TRBJ2-1,TRBD2,-,ASSLGLAGPLEQF
TRBV5-1,TRBJ2-1,TRBD2,few,ASSLDLAGSLYNEQF
TRBV19,TRBJ2-1,-,-,ASSIDLSGLNGEQF
TRBV29-1,TRBJ2-3,TRBD2,-,SVYRGGVSTDTQY
TRBV20-1,TRBJ1-2,TRBD1,-,SARITGERGYT
TRBV29-1,TRBJ1-5,-,-,SVAGALSNQPQH
TRBV27,TRBJ2-1,-,-,ASTQGSLHNEQF
TRBV20-1,TRBJ2-5,-,-,SARESPGETQY
TRBV5-1,TRBJ2-3,-,-,ASSLGQRGTDTQY
TRBV12-3/TRBV12-4,TRBJ1-2,TRBD1,few,ASRQGGKNYGYT
TRBV12-3/TRBV12-4,TRBJ2-4,-,-,ASRKALKTYNEQY
TRBV12-3/TRBV12-4,TRBJ1-2,-,-,ASSSLGGYGYT
TRBV12-3/TRBV12-4,-,-,-,ASSAALMVAAPGEQY
TRBV9,TRBJ2-7,TRBD2,few,ASSVDQMVAGYEQY
TRBV10-3,TRBJ2-3,TRBD1,many,ASSPGQGAGDTQY
TRBV7-9,TRBJ2-3,-,-,ASSRDTDTQY
TRBV6-5,TRBJ2-1,-,-,ASSYRGGAYNEQF
TRBV29-1,TRBJ2-7,TRBD1,-,SVVPGQGAVPYEQY
TRBV10-1,-,-,-,ASSDGSSRDEQY
TRBV5-1,TRBJ2-7,TRBD2,-,ASSLVTSGATYEQY
TRBV10-3,TRBJ2-1,TRBD2,few,AISDPGLAGGRKNNEQF
TRBV11-2,TRBJ1-2,-,few,ASSLEGGTNYGYT
TRBV12-3/TRBV12-4,-,TRBD1,-,ASSLRGQGNNEQY
TRBV6-5,TRBJ1-2,TRBD1,few,ASSYGTGNSGYT
TRBV5-1,TRBJ1-6,-,-,ASSLAGITLH
TRBV2,TRBJ2-1,-,-,ASRWEPSAGLSYNEQF
TRBV2,TRBJ2-7,-,-,ASSEDWPGAYEQY
TRBV20-1,TRBJ1-4,-,-,SAPGEDSNEKLF
TRBV7-9,TRBJ2-5,-,-,ASSYPSGSWQY
TRBV2,TRBJ1-5,-,-,ASMGDWYQPQH
TRBV12-3/TRBV12-4,TRBJ2-6,TRBD1,-,ASSPGGPGANVLT
TRBV29-1,TRBJ1-2,-,few,SVEENGRGYGYT
TRBV6-5,TRBJ2-1,-,few,ASSLTRTAYNEQF
TRBV2,TRBJ1-2,TRBD1,-,ASSRAGQRNYGYT
TRBV5-1,TRBJ2-1,TRBD1,-,ASSQDRYEQF
TRBV28,TRBJ2-7,TRBD2,-,ASSLNLLAGGYEQY
TRBV7-9,-,TRBD1,-,ASSYDRGDNEQY
TRBV5-1,TRBJ2-7,-,-,ASSLRTSSNEQY
TRBV10-3,TRBJ2-3,-,-,AIRDGSTDTQY
TRBV25-1,TRBJ2-7,-,-,ASSDPVQETQD
TRBV10-3,TRBJ1-5,-,-,ALRGQH
TRBV6-5,TRBJ2-7,TRBD1,-,ASSYQRQGPSYEQY
TRBV9,TRBJ2-3,-,once,ASSVVGLSTDTQY
TRBV7-2,TRBJ1-5,-,-,ASSLGLPATPQH
TRBV28,TRBJ1-1,-,-,ASTWDGTEAF
TRBV10-2,TRBJ1-2,-,-,ASSEGRQKGGYT
TRBV2,TRBJ2-3,-,-,ASSEQADTQY
TRBV4-2,-,-,few,ASSQIVLPYEQY
TRBV7-8,TRBJ2-1,TRBD2,-,ASSPGGLADRF
TRBV2,TRBJ1-2,-,few,ASSERQTAGYT
TRBV5-1,TRBJ1-1,-,-,AGSLEGRSNTEAF
TRBV10-3,TRBJ2-1,TRBD2,few,AITGGDSYNEQF
TRBV12-3/TRBV12-4,TRBJ2-7,-,many,ASRAPGGLEQY
TRBV5-1,TRBJ1-2,-,-,ASSLDLTGTLDGYT